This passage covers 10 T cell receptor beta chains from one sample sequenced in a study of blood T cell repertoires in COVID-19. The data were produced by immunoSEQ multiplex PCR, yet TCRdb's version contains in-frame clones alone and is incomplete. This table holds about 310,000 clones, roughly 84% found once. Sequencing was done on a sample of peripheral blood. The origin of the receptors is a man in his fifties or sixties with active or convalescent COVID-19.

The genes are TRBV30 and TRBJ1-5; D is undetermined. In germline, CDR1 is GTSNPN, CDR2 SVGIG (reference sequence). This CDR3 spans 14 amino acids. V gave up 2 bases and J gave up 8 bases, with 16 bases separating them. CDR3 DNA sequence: TGTGCCTGGAGTCACCGACAAGAAGGAAAGCCCCAGCATTTT. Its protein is CAWSHRQEGKPQHF.

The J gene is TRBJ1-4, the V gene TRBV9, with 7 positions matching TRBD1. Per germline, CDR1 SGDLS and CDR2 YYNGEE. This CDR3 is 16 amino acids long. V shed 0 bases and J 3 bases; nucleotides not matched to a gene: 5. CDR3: CASSVGGGTANEKLFF. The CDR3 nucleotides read TGTGCCAGCAGCGTAGGAGGGGGGACAGCTAATGAAAAACTGTTTTTT.

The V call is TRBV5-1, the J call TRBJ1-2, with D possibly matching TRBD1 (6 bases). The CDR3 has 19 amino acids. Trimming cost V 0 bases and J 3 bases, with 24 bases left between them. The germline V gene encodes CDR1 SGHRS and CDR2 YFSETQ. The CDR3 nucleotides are TGCGCCAGCAGCTTGGGCGTGAGGGCAGGGGCCTTTCTGGACTATGGCTACACCTTC. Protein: CASSLGVRAGAFLDYGYTF.

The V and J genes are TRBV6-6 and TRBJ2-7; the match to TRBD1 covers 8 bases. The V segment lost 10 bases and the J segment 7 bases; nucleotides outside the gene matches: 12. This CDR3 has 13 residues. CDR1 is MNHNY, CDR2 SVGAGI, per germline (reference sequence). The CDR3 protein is CATTQDRAGEQYF. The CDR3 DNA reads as TGTGCCACTACCCAGGACAGGGCGGGAGAGCAGTACTTC.

The CDR3 region is CASSREGETEAFF. The CDR3 bases are TGTGCCAGCAGTAGAGAGGGAGAAACTGAAGCTTTCTTT. The chain links TRBV12-3 or TRBV12-4 to TRBJ1-1; D gene ambiguous. V was cut by 5 bases and J by 5 bases, with 12 bases left in between. This CDR3 spans 13 amino acids.

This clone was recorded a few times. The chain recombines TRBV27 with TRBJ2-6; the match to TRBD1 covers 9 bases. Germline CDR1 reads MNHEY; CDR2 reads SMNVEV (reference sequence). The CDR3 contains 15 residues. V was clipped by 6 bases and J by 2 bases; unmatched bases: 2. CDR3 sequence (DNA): TGTGCCAGCAGAAGACAGGGGGCTGGGGCCAACGTCCTGACTTTC. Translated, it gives CASRRQGAGANVLTF.

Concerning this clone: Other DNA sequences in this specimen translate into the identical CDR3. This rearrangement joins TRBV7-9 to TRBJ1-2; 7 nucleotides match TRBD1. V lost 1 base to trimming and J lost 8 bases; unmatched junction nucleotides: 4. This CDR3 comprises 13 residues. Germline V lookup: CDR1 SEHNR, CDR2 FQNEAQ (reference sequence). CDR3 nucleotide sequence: TGTGCCAGCAGCTTAGGACAGGGTGAGGGCTACACCTTC. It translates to CASSLGQGEGYTF.

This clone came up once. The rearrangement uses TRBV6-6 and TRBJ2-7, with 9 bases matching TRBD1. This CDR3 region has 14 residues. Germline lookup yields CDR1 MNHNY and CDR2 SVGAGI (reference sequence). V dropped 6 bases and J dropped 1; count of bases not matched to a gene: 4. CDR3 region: CASSRGTGSYEQYF. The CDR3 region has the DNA TGTGCCAGCAGCCGCGGGACAGGGTCCTACGAGCAGTACTTC.

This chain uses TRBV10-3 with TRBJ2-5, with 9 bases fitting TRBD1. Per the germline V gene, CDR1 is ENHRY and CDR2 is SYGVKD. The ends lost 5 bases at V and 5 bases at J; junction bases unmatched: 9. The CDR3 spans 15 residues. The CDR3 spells CAISRETGGLETQYF. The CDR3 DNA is TGTGCCATCAGTAGAGAGACAGGGGGTTTGGAGACCCAGTACTTC.

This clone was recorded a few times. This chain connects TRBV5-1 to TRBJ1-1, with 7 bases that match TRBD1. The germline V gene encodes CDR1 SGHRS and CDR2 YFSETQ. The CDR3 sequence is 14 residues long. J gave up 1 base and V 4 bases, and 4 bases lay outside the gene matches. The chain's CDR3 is CASSDQGGNTEAFF. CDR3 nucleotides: TGCGCCAGCAGCGATCAGGGGGGGAACACTGAAGCTTTCTTT. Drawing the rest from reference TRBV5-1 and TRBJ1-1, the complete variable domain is KAGVTQTPRYLIKTRGQQVTLSCSPISGHRSVSWYQQTPGQGLQFLFEYFSETQRNKGNFPGRFSGRQFSNSRSEMNVSTLELGDSALYLCASSDQGGNTEAFFGQGTRLTVV.